This T cell receptor (beta chain) is drawn from a study of a mutant IDH1 vaccine in newly diagnosed glioma. For the study at large: Week 35 was assigned to visit V12, and week 47 was assigned to visit V13.

Details on this clone: Its target is not known.

Regarding time point: week 35, safety follow-up. In the vaccine, a single dose held 300 ug of the mutant IDH1 20-mer peptide, along with topical imiquimod. In weeks 1, 3, 5, 7, 11, 15, 19 and 23, patients were vaccinated. Germline V CDR1 and CDR2: MNHEY, SVGAGI. Unmatched junction bases numbered 3, after V lost 5 bases and J lost 5 bases. The CDR3 totals 12 residues. Profiled with immunoSEQ multiplex PCR; TCRdb holds only in-frame clones, not every one. The top ten hold 25% to 35% of the sample, which has about 26,000 clones, approximately 82% seen once. The rearrangement links TRBV6-5 to TRBJ2-7, with 7 nucleotides matching TRBD1. The sample was PBMCs, taken from a glioma patient whose treatment included an IDH1 peptide vaccine. The sequence derives from a man younger than 45 with glioma. CDR3 amino acids: CASSGDRDEQYF. The CDR3 DNA reads TGTGCCAGCAGTGGCGACAGGGACGAGCAGTACTTC.